This T cell receptor (beta chain) stems from a study of molecular identifiers for immune sequencing clone quantification. The table lists this clonotype with many counts. The V end lost 1 base, the J end lost 2 bases, and 6 bases lay between the germline ends. This CDR3 has 14 amino acids. Germline CDR1 and CDR2: KGHDR and SFDVKD. MiXCR was run by TCRdb on the PCR reads, yielding one entry per CDR3 protein. This table holds 460,000 or so distinct CDR3 sequences, around 21% found once. The chain joins TRBV24-1 to TRBJ2-3; D unclear. Sequencing was carried out using naive CD8+ T cells from blood, with Jurkat cell RNA spiked in. Subset specified: FACS-sorted CD8+CD4-CCR7+CD45RA+ naive T cells. The clonotype comes from a human donor in good health. Some libraries in this study had Jurkat cell RNA spiked in. The CDR3: CATSDFGDTDTQYF. CDR3 nucleotides: TGTGCCACCAGTGATTTTGGGGACACAGATACGCAGTATTTT.